These T cell receptor beta chains were read from a single sample in a study of cytomegalovirus exposure and HLA in healthy donors. Repertoires were generated with immunoSEQ multiplex PCR, while TCRdb's copy carries only in-frame clones and drops some. In the table there are tens of thousands of clones, more than 60% of which are singletons. The specimen sequenced was PBMCs. All receptors derive from a male donor in good health and CMV-seropositive. The CDR3 runs from the conserved cysteine through the conserved F or W. A D gene is named only where the DNA matches it firmly. Part of the rows lack a size; the others show once, few, many or a class for expanded clones.

>-|TRBV4-1|TRBD1|TRBJ2-1
CASSLDLGDRGKNEQFF
TGCGCCAGCAGCCTGGATTTAGGGGACAGGGGAAAAAATGAGCAGTTCTTC
>-|TRBV6-5|TRBD2|TRBJ2-1
CASREAGREQFF
TGTGCCAGCAGAGAAGCGGGGAGGGAGCAGTTCTTC
>-|TRBV6-5|-|TRBJ1-1
CATIKGSTGNTEAFF
TGTGCCACCATAAAAGGCTCGACGGGAAACACTGAAGCTTTCTTT
>-|TRBV7-9|-|TRBJ2-1
CASSSNQVMGLYNEQFF
TGTGCCAGCAGCTCCAATCAGGTTATGGGGCTCTACAATGAGCAGTTCTTC
>once|TRBV5-5|TRBD1|TRBJ2-7
CASSKGAGGYEQYF
TGTGCCAGCAGCAAGGGGGCAGGGGGCTACGAGCAGTACTTC
>-|TRBV15|-|TRBJ2-5
CATSKGGADETQYF
TGTGCCACCAGCAAAGGGGGGGCGGATGAGACCCAGTACTTC
>-|TRBV30|-|TRBJ1-4
CAWTSLEKLFF
TGTGCCTGGACCAGTCTTGAAAAACTGTTTTTT
>once|TRBV28|TRBD2|TRBJ2-1
CASSRLAGDTDEQFF
TGTGCCAGCAGTCGACTAGCGGGGGATACGGATGAGCAGTTCTTC
>-|TRBV28|-|TRBJ1-1
CASSTGLRMNTEAFF
TGTGCCAGCAGCACAGGGTTACGGATGAACACTGAAGCTTTCTTT
>once|TRBV7-2|TRBD1|TRBJ2-3
CASSLTGDTDTQYF
TGTGCCAGCAGCTTAACAGGGGACACAGATACGCAGTATTTT
>-|TRBV7-9|-|TRBJ2-5
CASRRLPFQGQETQYF
TGTGCCAGCCGTAGACTCCCGTTTCAGGGGCAAGAGACCCAGTACTTC
>-|TRBV7-2|TRBD2|TRBJ2-5
CASSWRASGGWETQYF
TGTGCCAGCAGCTGGCGGGCTAGCGGGGGATGGGAGACCCAGTACTTC
>-|TRBV27|-|TRBJ1-6
CASTLTGTRIRSSPLHF
TGTGCCAGCACTCTTACCGGGACACGGATTCGTAGTTCACCCCTCCACTTT
>-|TRBV15|TRBD1|TRBJ1-6
CATSSRTGSPLHF
TGTGCCACCAGCTCCCGGACAGGTTCACCCCTCCACTTT
>-|TRBV28|-|TRBJ2-2
CASSFAGPNTGELFF
TGTGCCAGCAGTTTTGCGGGACCGAACACCGGGGAGCTGTTTTTT
>-|TRBV27|TRBD1|TRBJ2-3
CASSLGTGGGIDTQYF
TGTGCCAGCAGTTTGGGGACAGGGGGTGGAATAGATACGCAGTATTTT
>-|TRBV6-6|TRBD1|TRBJ2-7
CASTPGGQGLIYEQYF
TGTGCCAGCACCCCAGGGGGACAGGGGTTGATCTACGAGCAGTACTTC
>-|TRBV19|TRBD2|TRBJ2-1
CASSILGTSGGLNEQFF
TGTGCCAGTAGTATACTCGGGACTAGCGGGGGACTCAATGAGCAGTTCTTC
>-|TRBV28|TRBD1|TRBJ1-5
CASSPTGEPRQPQHF
TGTGCCAGCAGTCCTACAGGGGAGCCGCGTCAGCCCCAGCATTTT
>once|TRBV7-8|-|TRBJ1-2
CASSSQANPGGYTF
TGTGCCAGCAGCTCCCAAGCCAACCCGGGGGGCTACACCTTC
>-|TRBV4-2|TRBD2|TRBJ2-1
CASSQDGRGVQFF
TGTGCCAGCAGCCAAGATGGGAGGGGAGTGCAGTTCTTC
>-|TRBV7-2|TRBD2|TRBJ2-5
CASSLGQALAGGALETQYF
TGTGCCAGCAGCTTAGGACAGGCCCTAGCGGGGGGTGCTCTGGAGACCCAGTACTTC
>-|TRBV7-2|-|TRBJ1-1
CASSLVSRQAFF
TGTGCCAGCAGCTTAGTTTCTCGTCAGGCTTTCTTT
>few|TRBV4-1|-|TRBJ1-1
CASRPTFKDGTEAFF
TGCGCCAGCAGGCCGACATTTAAAGACGGCACTGAAGCTTTCTTT
>few|TRBV15|-|TRBJ2-3
CATSREAGSTDTQYF
TGTGCCACCAGCAGAGAAGCAGGGAGCACAGATACGCAGTATTTT
>-|TRBV7-8|-|TRBJ1-1
CASSLSGRDTEAFF
TGTGCCAGCAGCTTATCGGGCAGGGACACTGAAGCTTTCTTT
>few|TRBV19|-|TRBJ2-7
CASSASTGLYEQYF
TGTGCCAGTAGTGCCTCGACAGGTCTCTACGAGCAGTACTTC